One sample yielded the 29 T cell receptor beta chains listed below, sequenced in a study of blood T cells in healthy people across ages. The use of a sample-barcoded 5' primer and a J-beta primer mix characterized a second PCR of roughly 7 to 11 cycles. One entry per CDR3 protein results from TCRdb running MiXCR on the 5' RACE reads. Counted here are around 2 million distinct CDR3 sequences, about two fifths occurring once; the ten biggest clones make up 20% to 25%. Sequenced sample: blood. These receptors originate from a human donor in good health.

The chain employs TRBV20-1 and TRBJ2-1; D is perhaps TRBD1 or TRBD2 (5 bases each). CDR1 is DFQATT, CDR2 SNEGSKA, per germline (reference sequence). This CDR3 contains 15 residues. Trimming removed 3 bases from V and 4 bases from J, with 16 bases in between. The CDR3 reads CSARPGPNTYNEQFF. CDR3 bases: TGCAGTGCTAGGCCGGGACCTAATACTTACAATGAGCAGTTCTTC.

This clonotype was picked up a small number of times. This chain joins TRBV4-2 and TRBJ1-1; TRBD1 is a possible D gene (5 bases). The V end was cut by 1 base, the J end by 3 bases, with 15 bases between. Germline lookup yields CDR1 LGHNA and CDR2 YNFKEQ. This CDR3 has 16 residues. The CDR3 spells CASSQAQYRTDTEAFF. CDR3 bases: TGTGCCAGCAGCCAAGCTCAATACAGGACCGACACTGAAGCTTTCTTT.

This chain links TRBV10-3 with TRBJ1-2; the D is unclear. Per germline, CDR1 ENHRY and CDR2 SYGVKD. The CDR3 has 14 residues. V dropped 6 bases and J dropped 9 bases, with 20 bases sitting between them. CDR3 in DNA: TGTGCCATCAGCGGGCCCCTAGATTCGCGAAGCTACACCTTC. Translation: CAISGPLDSRSYTF.

The V gene is TRBV14, the J gene TRBJ2-1, with a weak D call TRBD1 (5 bases). Between the trimmed V and J ends, which lost 4 bases and 15 bases, there was a span of 19 bases. This CDR3 is 13 amino acids long. Germline loops: CDR1 SGHDN, CDR2 FVKESK. The CDR3 sequence is CASSRQPGYPPFF. As DNA, the CDR3 is TGTGCCAGCAGCCGACAGCCGGGCTACCCCCCGTTCTTC.

The chain is built from TRBV24-1 and TRBJ2-1, with TRBD2 matching 8 bases. Germline loops: CDR1 KGHDR, CDR2 SFDVKD. CDR3 length: 18 residues. Germline trimming cut 5 bases from V and 0 bases from J; bases unmatched to any gene: 11. The CDR3 DNA sequence: TGTGCCACCAGTGGTTATAGCGGGGAAAGGATCTCCTACAATGAGCAGTTCTTC. It translates to CATSGYSGERISYNEQFF.

The chain employs TRBV28 and TRBJ2-5; 11 bases align to TRBD2. The CDR3 consists of 16 residues. CDR1 is MDHEN and CDR2 is SYDVKM in the germline V gene. Trimming took 4 bases from V and 6 from J; bases not matched to a gene: 10. CDR3 sequence: CASSSILAGVGKTQYF. Here the CDR3 DNA reads TGTGCCAGCAGTTCAATACTAGCGGGGGTGGGAAAGACCCAGTACTTC.

The chain is built from TRBV10-3 and TRBJ2-3; 8 nucleotides line up with TRBD2. V lost 3 bases to trimming and J lost 5 bases; unmatched junction nucleotides: 19. The CDR3 covers 19 residues. Germline V lookup: CDR1 ENHRY, CDR2 SYGVKD. The CDR3 spells CAISESGPLGGAYGDTQYF. CDR3 in DNA: TGTGCCATCAGTGAAAGCGGGCCCCTCGGGGGGGCGTATGGAGATACGCAGTATTTT.

The chain has TRBV6-5 and TRBJ1-2, with no clear D. Germline V gene lookup returns CDR1 MNHEY and CDR2 SVGAGI. The CDR3 sequence is 13 residues long. V lost 2 bases, J lost 4 bases, and 8 bases lay in between. CDR3 nucleotides: TGTGCCAGCAGTTACAACCGGATCTATGGCTACACCTTC. Translated: CASSYNRIYGYTF.

V and J are TRBV20-1 and TRBJ2-7, with 8 positions matching TRBD1. Germline V CDR1 and CDR2: DFQATT, SNEGSKA (reference sequence). This CDR3 has 14 amino acids. V lost 3 bases and J lost 3; bases outside the gene matches: 7. The CDR3 coding sequence is TGCAGTGCTAGTAACCGGGACAGGTACTACGAGCAGTACTTC. Translation gives CSASNRDRYYEQYF.

This clonotype turned up a few times. This rearrangement joins TRBV30 to TRBJ1-2; 7 nucleotides align to TRBD1. CDR3 length equals 15 residues. Unmatched junction bases numbered 11, after V lost 4 bases and J lost 3 bases. The germline gives CDR1 GTSNPN, CDR2 SVGIG (reference sequence). CDR3 DNA sequence: TGTGCCTGGACAGAACTGGACAGGCCATACTATGGCTACACCTTC. Its translation is CAWTELDRPYYGYTF. The whole variable domain, filled in from reference TRBV30 and TRBJ1-2, reads SQTIHQWPATLVQPVGSPLSLECTVEGTSNPNLYWYRQAAGRGLQLLFYSVGIGQISSEVPQNLSASRPQDRQFILSSKKLLLSDSGFYLCAWTELDRPYYGYTFGSGTRLTVV.

The V call is TRBV4-3, the J call TRBJ2-5, with D maybe TRBD2 (5 bases). Germline V gives CDR1 LGHNA, CDR2 YSLEER. With 8 bases removed from V and 2 bases from J, the gap between germline ends came to 12 bases. The CDR3 has 13 amino acids. Here the CDR3 reads CASGLRGQETQYF. For the CDR3, the DNA is TGCGCCAGCGGGCTTCGGGGTCAAGAGACCCAGTACTTC.

V is TRBV27 and J is TRBJ1-5, with 8 positions matching TRBD1. Germline lookup yields CDR1 MNHEY and CDR2 SMNVEV (reference sequence). The CDR3 runs 14 residues. The V gene end was trimmed by 6 bases and the J gene end by 2 bases; junction bases not matched to a gene: 3. The CDR3 is CASRVTGGNQPQHF. DNA for the CDR3: TGTGCCAGCAGGGTGACAGGGGGCAATCAGCCCCAGCATTTT.

This clonotype was found a few times. The chain uses TRBV29-1 and TRBJ2-5; D unclear. The J call is uncertain, as TRBJ2-7 better fits the DNA end. Germline V gene sequence: CDR1 SQVTM, CDR2 ANQGSEA. The CDR3 is 11 residues long. The CDR3 sequence: CSVAMGYEQYF. The CDR3 nucleotides are TGCAGCGTTGCCATGGGCTACGAGCAGTACTTC.

The V gene is TRBV4-3, the J gene TRBJ2-1; no firm D call. The V end was cut by 6 bases, the J end by 6 bases, with 9 bases between. This CDR3 has 12 amino acids. From germline, CDR1 is LGHNA and CDR2 YSLEER. The CDR3 sequence is CASSRRSNEQFF. Written as DNA, the CDR3 is TGCGCCAGCAGTAGGCGGAGCAATGAGCAGTTCTTC.

The V call is TRBV20-1, the J call TRBJ2-1; D is possibly TRBD1 (6 bases). Germline V gene data show CDR1 as DFQATT and CDR2 as SNEGSKA (reference sequence). The CDR3 sequence is 13 residues long. Trimming left V 5 bases short and J 8 bases short, with 16 bases between. CDR3 in DNA: TGCAGTGCTCGGTCATCCAGGGGACATGAGCAGTTCTTC. This encodes CSARSSRGHEQFF.

The gene calls are TRBV9 and TRBJ1-2, with 9 bases fitting TRBD1. The CDR3 totals 14 residues. Per the germline V gene, CDR1 is SGDLS and CDR2 is YYNGEE. V lost 6 bases to trimming and J lost 4 bases; unmatched junction nucleotides: 7. CDR3 sequence: CASNRGQGLYGYTF. The CDR3 bases are TGTGCCAGCAACAGAGGACAGGGGCTCTATGGCTACACCTTC.

This rearrangement joins TRBV30 to TRBJ1-5, with D maybe TRBD1 (5 bases). The ends were cut back, 4 bases at V and 5 bases at J, with 9 bases in the middle. Germline V lookup: CDR1 GTSNPN, CDR2 SVGIG (reference sequence). The CDR3 totals 12 residues. The CDR3 reads CAWKWGDQPQHF. Here the CDR3 DNA reads TGTGCCTGGAAGTGGGGGGATCAGCCCCAGCATTTT.

CDR3 sequence: CSARGSVGTEAFF. The CDR3 nucleotides are TGCAGTGCTAGGGGGAGCGTGGGCACTGAAGCTTTCTTT. The chain has TRBV20-1 and TRBJ1-1, with D unresolved. The CDR3 runs 13 residues. Germline CDR1 reads DFQATT; CDR2 reads SNEGSKA (reference sequence). The germline V and J ends were trimmed by 3 bases and 4 bases, with 12 bases remaining between them.

This rearrangement joins TRBV4-2 to TRBJ2-6; 7 bases line up with TRBD1. The ends lost 2 bases at V and 0 bases at J; junction bases unmatched: 7. The CDR3 covers 18 residues. In germline, CDR1 is LGHNA, CDR2 YNFKEQ. The CDR3 region is CASSQQGGRSSGANVLTF. DNA for the CDR3: TGTGCCAGCAGCCAACAAGGGGGCCGGTCCTCTGGGGCCAACGTCCTGACTTTC.

The chain recombines TRBV7-2 with TRBJ1-4; the D gene is possibly TRBD1 (5 bases). In germline, CDR1 is SGHTA, CDR2 FQGNSA. The V end lost 0 bases, the J end lost 8 bases, and 13 bases lay between the germline ends. The CDR3 extends over 15 amino acids. CDR3 residues: CASSLARGIEEKLFF. The DNA of the CDR3 is TGTGCCAGCAGCTTAGCGAGGGGAATTGAGGAAAAACTGTTTTTT.

This chain links TRBV9 with TRBJ1-1, with D uncertain. Germline V gives CDR1 SGDLS, CDR2 YYNGEE. V was trimmed by 3 bases and J by 4 bases, leaving 19 bases between them. The CDR3 sequence is 16 residues long. CDR3 DNA: TGTGCCAGCAGCGGAGGGCCTACGCGTACGGGCACTGAAGCTTTCTTT. Translating it yields CASSGGPTRTGTEAFF.

This clonotype was found a few times. The J gene is TRBJ1-1, the V gene TRBV12-3 or TRBV12-4; unclear D gene. The V end was cut by 5 bases, the J end by 3 bases, with 13 bases between. The CDR3 runs 14 residues. The CDR3 reads CASSPTGYDTEAFF. CDR3 DNA sequence: TGTGCCAGCAGTCCCACGGGGTACGACACTGAAGCTTTCTTT.

The V gene is TRBV9, the J gene TRBJ2-7; D call uncertain. This CDR3 comprises 13 residues. The V and J ends lost 2 bases and 5 bases respectively, with 11 bases between them. Per the germline V gene, CDR1 is SGDLS and CDR2 is YYNGEE. CDR3 DNA: TGTGCCAGCAGCGTGCGGCCGGTAGACGAGCAGTACTTC. Protein: CASSVRPVDEQYF.

The chain uses TRBV25-1 and TRBJ2-1; weak D call: TRBD1 (6 bases). CDR3 length equals 16 residues. V was clipped by 1 base and J by 2 bases, with 12 bases between them. CDR1 and CDR2 (germline): MGHDK, SYGVNS. The CDR3 here is CASSESAGVAYNEQFF. CDR3 nucleotide sequence: TGTGCCAGCAGTGAATCAGCAGGGGTGGCCTACAATGAGCAGTTCTTC.

CDR3 coding DNA: TGTGCCAGCAACAAGTACCTAGGCACAGATACGCAGTATTTT. Protein product: CASNKYLGTDTQYF. J is TRBJ2-3 and V is TRBV28, with D unresolved. The CDR3 sequence is 14 residues long. CDR1 is MDHEN and CDR2 is SYDVKM in the germline V gene. The ends were cut back, 7 bases at V and 1 base at J, with 12 bases in the middle.

With respect to this clonotype: A read error may produce the germline difference seen at one junction end. The V and J genes are TRBV10-3 and TRBJ1-5; 7 bases agree with TRBD1. This CDR3 has 16 amino acids. Germline V gene data show CDR1 as ENHRY and CDR2 as SYGVKD. The CDR3 reads CAISESGGQGNQLQHF. The CDR3 nucleotides read TGTGCCATCAGTGAATCAGGGGGGCAGGGTAATCAGCTCCAGCATTTT.

This clonotype was detected only a few times. The rearrangement joins TRBV7-2 to TRBJ2-7, with D uncertain. Germline assignment: CDR1 SGHTA and CDR2 FQGNSA. CDR3 length: 15 residues. Trimming stripped 6 bases from V and 0 bases from J, with 15 bases between. The CDR3 DNA follows: TGTGCCAGCAGAGCCGATGCCTTTAGCTCCTACGAGCAGTACTTC. Amino acid sequence: CASRADAFSSYEQYF.

This clonotype showed up just a few times. The rearrangement links TRBV4-3 to TRBJ2-1; a weak D match, TRBD1 (6 bases). The germline gives CDR1 LGHNA, CDR2 YSLEER. V gave up 1 base and J gave up 9 bases, with 19 bases separating them. The CDR3 contains 16 residues. This CDR3 is CASSQVGGLLSTEQFF. The DNA of the CDR3 is TGCGCCAGCAGCCAAGTTGGGGGCCTACTCTCCACTGAGCAGTTCTTC.

A note on this clonotype: One end of the junction does not line up with germline, which may come from a read error. This rearrangement joins TRBV12-3 or TRBV12-4 to TRBJ1-1; TRBD1 aligns across 7 bases. The CDR3 is 16 residues long. The CDR3: CVSSWGQITMNTEAFF. CDR3 DNA sequence: TGTGTCAGCAGTTGGGGACAGATTACTATGAACACTGAAGCTTTCTTT.